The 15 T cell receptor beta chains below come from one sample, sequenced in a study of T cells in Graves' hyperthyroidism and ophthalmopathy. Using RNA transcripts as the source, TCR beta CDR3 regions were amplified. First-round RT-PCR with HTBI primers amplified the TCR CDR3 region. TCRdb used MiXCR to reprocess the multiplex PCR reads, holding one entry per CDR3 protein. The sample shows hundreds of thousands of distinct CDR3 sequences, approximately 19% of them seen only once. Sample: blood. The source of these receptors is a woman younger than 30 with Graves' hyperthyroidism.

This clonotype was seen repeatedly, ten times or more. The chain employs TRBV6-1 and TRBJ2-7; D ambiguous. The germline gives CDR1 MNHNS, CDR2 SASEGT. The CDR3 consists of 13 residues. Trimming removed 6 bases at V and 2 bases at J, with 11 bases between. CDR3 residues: CASSRPGPYEQYF. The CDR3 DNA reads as TGTGCCAGCAGCCGCCCCGGACCCTACGAGCAGTACTTC.

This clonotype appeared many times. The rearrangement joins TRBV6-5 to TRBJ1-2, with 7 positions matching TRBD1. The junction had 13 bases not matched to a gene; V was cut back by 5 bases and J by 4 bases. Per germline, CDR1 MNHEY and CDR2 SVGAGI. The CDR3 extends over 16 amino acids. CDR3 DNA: TGTGCCAGCAGTCTAGGGTACAGGGGAAGCGGCTATGGCTACACCTTC. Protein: CASSLGYRGSGYGYTF.

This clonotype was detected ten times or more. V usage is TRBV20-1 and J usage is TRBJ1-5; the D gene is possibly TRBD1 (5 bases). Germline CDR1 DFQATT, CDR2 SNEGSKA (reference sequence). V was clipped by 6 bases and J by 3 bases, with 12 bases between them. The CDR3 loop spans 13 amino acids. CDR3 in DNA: TGCAGTGCCGTAGGGACGGTCAATCAGCCCCAGCATTTT. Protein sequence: CSAVGTVNQPQHF.

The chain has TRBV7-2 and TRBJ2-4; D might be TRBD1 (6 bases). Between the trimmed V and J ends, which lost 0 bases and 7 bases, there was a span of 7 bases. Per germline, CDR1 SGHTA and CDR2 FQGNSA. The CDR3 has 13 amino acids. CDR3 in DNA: TGTGCCAGCAGCTTAGCAGGACAGAACATTCAGTACTTC. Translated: CASSLAGQNIQYF.

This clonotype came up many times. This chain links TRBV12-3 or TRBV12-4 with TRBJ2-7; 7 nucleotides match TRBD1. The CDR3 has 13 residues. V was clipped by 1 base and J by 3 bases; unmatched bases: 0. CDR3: CASSLGQGYEQYF. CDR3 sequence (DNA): TGTGCCAGCAGTTTAGGACAGGGCTACGAGCAGTACTTC.

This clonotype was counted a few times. CDR3 in DNA: TGTGCCAGCAGCGGGGACGGTGGTTATTCACCCCTCCACTTT. It yields the protein CASSGDGGYSPLHF. The rearrangement links TRBV2 to TRBJ1-6; tentatively, D is TRBD1 (5 bases). V lost 6 bases, J lost 8 bases, and 14 bases lay in between. Germline V gives CDR1 SNHLY, CDR2 FYNNEI. This CDR3 is 14 amino acids long. Filled out from reference TRBV2 and TRBJ1-6, the complete variable domain reads EPEVTQTPSHQVTQMGQEVILRCVPISNHLYFYWYRQILGQKVEFLVSFYNNEISEKSEIFDDQFSVERPDGSNFTLKIRSTKLEDSAMYFCASSGDGGYSPLHFGNGTRLTVT.

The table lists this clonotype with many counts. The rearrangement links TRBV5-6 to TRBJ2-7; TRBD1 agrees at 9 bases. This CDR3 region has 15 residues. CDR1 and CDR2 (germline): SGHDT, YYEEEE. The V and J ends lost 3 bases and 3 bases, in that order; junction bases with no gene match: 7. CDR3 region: CASSSAGTGNYEQYF. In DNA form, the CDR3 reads TGTGCCAGCAGCTCGGCCGGGACAGGGAACTACGAGCAGTACTTC.

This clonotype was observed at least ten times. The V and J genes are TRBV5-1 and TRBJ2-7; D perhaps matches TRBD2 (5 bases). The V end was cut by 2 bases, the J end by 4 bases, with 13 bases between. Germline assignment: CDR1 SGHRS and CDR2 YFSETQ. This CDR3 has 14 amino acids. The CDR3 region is CASSFSGESYEQYF. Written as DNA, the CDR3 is TGCGCCAGCAGCTTTTCCGGGGAGTCTTACGAGCAGTACTTC.

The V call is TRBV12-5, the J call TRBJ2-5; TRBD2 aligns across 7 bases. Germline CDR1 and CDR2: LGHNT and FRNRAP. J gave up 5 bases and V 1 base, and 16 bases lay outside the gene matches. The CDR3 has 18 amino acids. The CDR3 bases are TGTGCTAGTGGTTTGGACCAATCACTAGCGAACGAGAGGGAGACCCAGTACTTC. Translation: CASGLDQSLANERETQYF.

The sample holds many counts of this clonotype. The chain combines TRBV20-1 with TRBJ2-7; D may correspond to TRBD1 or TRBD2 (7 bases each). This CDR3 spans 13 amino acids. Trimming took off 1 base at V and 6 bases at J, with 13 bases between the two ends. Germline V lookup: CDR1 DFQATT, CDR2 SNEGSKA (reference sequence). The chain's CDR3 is CSARAQGGGEQYF. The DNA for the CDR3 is TGCAGTGCTAGAGCCCAGGGGGGGGGCGAGCAGTACTTC.

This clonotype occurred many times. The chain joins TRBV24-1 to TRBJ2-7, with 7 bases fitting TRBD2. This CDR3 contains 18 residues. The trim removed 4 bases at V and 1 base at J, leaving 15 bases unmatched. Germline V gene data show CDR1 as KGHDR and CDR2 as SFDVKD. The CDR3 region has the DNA TGTGCCACCAGTGACCCAGGTGGGGAGCGGGGTTCGTCCTACGAGCAGTACTTC. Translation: CATSDPGGERGSSYEQYF.

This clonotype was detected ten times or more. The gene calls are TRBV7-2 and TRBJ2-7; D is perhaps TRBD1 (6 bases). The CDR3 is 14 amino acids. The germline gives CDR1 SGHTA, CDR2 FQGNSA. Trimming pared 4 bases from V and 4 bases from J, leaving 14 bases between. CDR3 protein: CASSSQGQVYEQYF. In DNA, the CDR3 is TGTGCCAGCAGCTCACAGGGTCAGGTATACGAGCAGTACTTC.

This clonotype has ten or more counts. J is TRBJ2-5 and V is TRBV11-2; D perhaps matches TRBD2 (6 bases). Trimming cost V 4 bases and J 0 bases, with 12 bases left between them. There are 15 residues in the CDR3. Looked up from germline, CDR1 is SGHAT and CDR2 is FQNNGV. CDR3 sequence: CASSSSVMYQETQYF. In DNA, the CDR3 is TGTGCCAGCAGCTCTAGCGTCATGTACCAAGAGACCCAGTACTTC.

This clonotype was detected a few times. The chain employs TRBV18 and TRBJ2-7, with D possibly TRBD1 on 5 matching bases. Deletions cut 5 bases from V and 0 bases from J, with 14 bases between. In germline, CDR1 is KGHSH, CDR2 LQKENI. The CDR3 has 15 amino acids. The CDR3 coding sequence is TGTGCCAGCTCATCCCCCGCGGACAACTCCTACGAGCAGTACTTC. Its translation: CASSSPADNSYEQYF.

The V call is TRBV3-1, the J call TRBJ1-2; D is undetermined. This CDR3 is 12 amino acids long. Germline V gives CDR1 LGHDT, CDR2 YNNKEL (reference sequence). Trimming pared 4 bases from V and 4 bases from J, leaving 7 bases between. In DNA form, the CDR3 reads TGTGCCAGCAGCCTAAAAAGCTATGGCTACACCTTC. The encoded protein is CASSLKSYGYTF.